The present T cell receptor beta chain was sequenced within a study of CXCR3-negative and CXCR3-positive naive CD8 T cells. Findings and caveats of the study: CXCR3-negative naive cells had less hydrophobic TRB CDR3s than did CXCR3-positive naive cells. TRB CDR3 properties were used to infer TCR strength, and surface CD5 was comparable between naive subsets.

Per germline, CDR1 SGHRS and CDR2 YFSETQ. This CDR3 region has 16 residues. Definition of naive CD8+ T cells rested on a CD45RO-CCR7+CD27+CD95- profile. Researchers prepared the TRB cDNA libraries using 5' RACE with UMI labels. TCRdb re-called the 5' RACE reads; every CDR3 protein appears as one record, without DNA. This listing includes just under 90,000 distinct CDR3 sequences. A note on this clonotype: Its antigen is undetermined.

The specimen was naive CXCR3+ CD8+ T cells from blood. Indicated subset: CD45RO-CCR7+CD27+CD95- naive CD8+ T cells expressing CXCR3 (TNR3+). J is TRBJ2-7 and V is TRBV5-1; TCRdb names TRBD1, which stays unverified in the absence of DNA. The origin of this receptor is a human donor in good health. Some clones in this sample may be carry-over from other donors' samples. CDR3 sequence: CASSPGWDRSAYEQYF.